This T cell receptor (beta chain) appears in the sequencing data of a study of blood T cell repertoires in COVID-19. About the study: Some COVID-19 samples were acute and others convalescent; all came from the United States, Italy and Spain. The cDNA or gDNA used as material had been derived from T cells, B-cell-depleted T cells, or PBMCs.

The V gene's germline CDR1 is LNHDA and CDR2 SQIVND (reference sequence). The CDR3 is 15 amino acids. Trimming cost V 7 bases and J 0 bases, with 15 bases left between them. Each participant's cohort was designated according to participant-reported clinical history. Some clones are missing from TCRdb's copy, which holds only in-frame ones; the method was immunoSEQ multiplex PCR. The sample records around 130,000 clones, roughly 81% being singletons. The sequencing input was PBMCs or T cells enriched from blood (not recorded which). The chain carries TRBV19 and TRBJ1-1; D is ambiguous. This receptor was obtained from a woman aged 45 to 65 with acute COVID-19. The CDR3 DNA reads as TGTGCCAGTACTGCAGTGGACTTGATGAACACTGAAGCTTTCTTT. It is translated as CASTAVDLMNTEAFF.